This is a list of T cell receptor beta chains from one sample in a study of cytomegalovirus exposure and HLA in healthy donors. Assay used: immunoSEQ multiplex PCR; TCRdb lists only in-frame clones, some missing. The data contain 150,000 to 200,000 clones, 70% to 90% of them seen just once; the ten biggest clones take up approximately 0.78%. The specimen was PBMCs. The receptors were gathered from a young woman in good health and CMV-seronegative. Each CDR3 is given with its conserved first and last residue. A D gene is named only where the DNA matches it firmly. Clone size, where shown, is once, few, many, or a class for clones that have expanded.

size: .
V: TRBV10-3
J: TRBJ1-1
D: TRBD1
DNA: TGTGCCATCAGTGAGCCAGGGGGCGGCCTGAACACTGAAGCTTTCTTT
CDR3: CAISEPGGGLNTEAFF

size: once
V: TRBV10-3
J: TRBJ1-1
D: .
DNA: TGTGCCATCAGTGAGTCGACGCCCGGCAGGACTGAAGCTTTCTTT
CDR3: CAISESTPGRTEAFF

size: .
V: TRBV28
J: TRBJ1-2
D: TRBD1
DNA: TGTGCCAGCAGCCCAAGAGCCAGTTTTTGGACAGGGGGGAGTTATGGCTACACCTTC
CDR3: CASSPRASFWTGGSYGYTF

size: few
V: TRBV7-8
J: TRBJ1-1
D: .
DNA: TGTGCCAGCCTAGGGGGGGGATGGATGAACACTGAAGCTTTCTTT
CDR3: CASLGGGWMNTEAFF

size: .
V: TRBV10-3
J: TRBJ2-7
D: TRBD1
DNA: TGTGCCATCAGCCTCTCGGGACAGAGTTACGAGCAGTACTTC
CDR3: CAISLSGQSYEQYF

size: .
V: TRBV28
J: TRBJ2-1
D: TRBD2
DNA: TGTGCCAGCAGTTTCGGACTAGCGGGAGAGAGTGAGCAGTTCTTC
CDR3: CASSFGLAGESEQFF

size: .
V: TRBV6-6
J: TRBJ2-1
D: TRBD2
DNA: TGTGCCAGCAGTTACCCAGGACTAGCGCTGAACAATGAGCAGTTCTTC
CDR3: CASSYPGLALNNEQFF

size: once
V: TRBV7-9
J: TRBJ2-4
D: .
DNA: TGTGCCAGCAGCCCCCCAGGGGCCAAAAACATTCAGTACTTC
CDR3: CASSPPGAKNIQYF

size: .
V: TRBV27
J: TRBJ1-2
D: TRBD1
DNA: TGTGCCAGCAGTTTATACCGAACAGGGGAGGCCAACTATGGCTACACCTTC
CDR3: CASSLYRTGEANYGYTF

size: .
V: TRBV6-5
J: TRBJ1-2
D: .
DNA: TGTGCCACCTCAGGGGACTATGGCTACACCTTC
CDR3: CATSGDYGYTF

size: .
V: TRBV2
J: TRBJ1-2
D: TRBD1
DNA: TGTGCCAGCAGCCAAGACAGGGACTATGGCTACACCTTC
CDR3: CASSQDRDYGYTF

size: .
V: TRBV7-8
J: TRBJ1-4
D: .
DNA: TGTGCCAGCAGCCCTTCCGGGGGGAGAGCAACTAATGAAAAACTGTTTTTT
CDR3: CASSPSGGRATNEKLFF

size: few
V: TRBV4-1
J: TRBJ2-5
D: TRBD2
DNA: TGCGCCAGCAGCCAAGAACAGTCGCGGGAGCAGTACTTC
CDR3: CASSQEQSREQYF

size: .
V: TRBV28
J: TRBJ1-4
D: TRBD1
DNA: TGTGCCAGCAGCTGGACAGGGGCCGCCGGTGAAAAACTGGTTTTT
CDR3: CASSWTGAAGEKLVF

size: few
V: TRBV28
J: TRBJ1-5
D: TRBD1
DNA: TGTGCCAGCAGGACCCCGGGACAGTATCAGCCCCAGCATTTT
CDR3: CASRTPGQYQPQHF

size: .
V: TRBV7-2
J: TRBJ1-4
D: .
DNA: TGTGCCAGCAGCTTAGTGGCAGGGTCCAATGAAAAACTGTTTTTT
CDR3: CASSLVAGSNEKLFF

size: .
V: TRBV2
J: TRBJ2-2
D: TRBD2
DNA: TGTGCCAGCAGTGAAGAGTGGGGACTAGTGGAATCCGGGGAGCTGTTTTTT
CDR3: CASSEEWGLVESGELFF

size: .
V: TRBV5-4
J: TRBJ1-1
D: TRBD1
DNA: TGTGCCAGCAGCGCGGGACAGGGAAAACCTGAAGCTTTCTTT
CDR3: CASSAGQGKPEAFF

size: once
V: TRBV28
J: TRBJ2-7
D: .
DNA: TGTGCCAGCAGTTATGGAGGGGTGGTCGAGCAGTACTTC
CDR3: CASSYGGVVEQYF

size: .
V: TRBV14
J: TRBJ2-7
D: TRBD2
DNA: TGTGCCAGCAGCCAACTAGCGGGAGGGCCCTTTGTGTACGAGCAGTACTTC
CDR3: CASSQLAGGPFVYEQYF

size: .
V: TRBV13
J: TRBJ1-1
D: .
DNA: TGTGCCAGCAGCTTAGAGGTGAAGGGGTTGGGGAACACTGAAGCTTTCTTT
CDR3: CASSLEVKGLGNTEAFF

size: .
V: TRBV10-2
J: TRBJ2-3
D: TRBD2
DNA: TGCGCCAGTACCAGCGGGAGGGCCCTCAGGGAGGCAGATACGCAGTATTTT
CDR3: CASTSGRALREADTQYF

size: .
V: TRBV11-3
J: TRBJ2-7
D: .
DNA: TGTGCCAGCAGCGTAGGAGGCCTAGCCCACTACGAGCAGTACTTC
CDR3: CASSVGGLAHYEQYF

size: .
V: TRBV18
J: TRBJ2-1
D: .
DNA: TGTGCCAGCTCACCCTCTAGTTCGCGTGAGCAGTTCTTC
CDR3: CASSPSSSREQFF

size: once
V: TRBV29-1
J: TRBJ2-7
D: TRBD1
DNA: TGCAGCGTTGAAGAGTTCGAGACAGGGGGCTCCTACGAGCAGTACTTC
CDR3: CSVEEFETGGSYEQYF